The 28 T cell receptor beta chains below were found in one sample sequenced in a study of shared clonotypes between healthy human individuals. The table came from immunoSEQ multiplex PCR; TCRdb's copy has only in-frame clones and leaves some out. This sample has about 470,000 clones; roughly 77% occur once, and the top ten carry around 13%. The specimen was PBMCs. These receptors were collected from a woman in her thirties or forties in good health. Some clones in this sample may be carry-over from other donors' samples.

The chain is built from TRBV2 and TRBJ2-1; D gene ambiguous. Trimming left V 3 bases short and J 4 bases short, with 10 bases between. This CDR3 has 14 amino acids. Germline V gives CDR1 SNHLY, CDR2 FYNNEI. The CDR3 DNA sequence: TGTGCCAGCAGTGAGTCCCAAGAATACAATGAGCAGTTCTTC. This gives the protein CASSESQEYNEQFF.

The rearrangement links TRBV7-2 to TRBJ2-7; 12 bases align to TRBD2. Germline lookup yields CDR1 SGHTA and CDR2 FQGNSA. This CDR3 comprises 15 residues. V dropped 5 bases and J dropped 4; count of bases not matched to a gene: 6. The CDR3 DNA is TGTGCCAGCAGCCCAAGACTAGCGGGGGTTTACGAGCAGTACTTC. Translating gives CASSPRLAGVYEQYF.

The chain carries TRBV30 and TRBJ1-4; 7 bases match TRBD1. The CDR3 length is 13 residues. The V gene's germline CDR1 is GTSNPN and CDR2 SVGIG (reference sequence). V trimming: 8 bases; J trimming: 4 bases; junction bases outside the gene matches: 7. CDR3 bases: TGTGCCAGCCCAGGGACAGTTAATGAAAAACTGTTTTTT. Its translation: CASPGTVNEKLFF.

The rearrangement joins TRBV6-1 to TRBJ2-1, with D perhaps matching TRBD1 (6 bases). Between the trimmed V and J ends, which lost 7 bases and 2 bases, there was a span of 15 bases. CDR1 is MNHNS and CDR2 is SASEGT in the germline V gene. This CDR3 contains 15 residues. In nucleotides, the CDR3 is TGTGCCAGCATCAGTATGCAGGGGACCTACAATGAGCAGTTCTTC. Its translation is CASISMQGTYNEQFF.

V gene TRBV27 combines with J gene TRBJ2-1; 11 bases match TRBD2. Germline assignment: CDR1 MNHEY and CDR2 SMNVEV (reference sequence). The CDR3 length is 17 residues. After removal of 5 bases from V and 1 base from J, the junction contained 7 bases not matched to a gene. The CDR3 here is CASSPGTSGYSYNEQFF. The CDR3 region has the DNA TGTGCCAGCAGTCCCGGGACTAGCGGATATTCCTACAATGAGCAGTTCTTC.

CDR3 protein: CASSYEGNEQFF. The CDR3 nucleotides read TGTGCCAGCAGTTACGAGGGGAATGAGCAGTTCTTC. The chain joins TRBV6-5 to TRBJ2-1; D may correspond to TRBD1 or TRBD2 (5 bases each). CDR1 and CDR2 (germline): MNHEY, SVGAGI. This CDR3 spans 12 amino acids. V was trimmed by 2 bases and J by 7 bases, leaving 6 bases between them.

The CDR3 sequence is CASSMIAYQETQYF. The DNA for the CDR3 is TGTGCCAGTAGTATGATCGCGTACCAAGAGACCCAGTACTTC. The chain is built from TRBV19 and TRBJ2-5; D unresolved. Trimming removed 3 bases at V and 0 bases at J, with 8 bases between. The CDR3 runs 14 residues. Germline CDR1 LNHDA, CDR2 SQIVND (reference sequence). The full variable domain, completed using reference TRBV19 and TRBJ2-5, is DGGITQSPKYLFRKEGQNVTLSCEQNLNHDAMYWYRQDPGQGLRLIYYSQIVNDFQKGDIAEGYSVSREKKESFPLTVTSAQKNPTAFYLCASSMIAYQETQYFGPGTRLLVL.

The chain combines TRBV5-8 with TRBJ1-2; D uncertain. CDR1 and CDR2 from the germline V gene are SGHTS and YDEGEE. The CDR3 runs to 12 residues. V was pared by 2 bases and J by 4 bases, with 6 bases between. CDR3 sequence reads: CASSLWVYGYTF. CDR3 DNA sequence: TGTGCCAGCAGCTTATGGGTCTATGGCTACACCTTC. Full variable domain (outside the CDR3, taken from reference TRBV5-8 and TRBJ1-2): EAGVTQSPTHLIKTRGQQATLRCSPISGHTSVYWYQQALGLGLQFLLWYDEGEERNRGNFPPRFSGRQFPNYSSELNVNALELEDSALYLCASSLWVYGYTFGSGTRLTVV.

This clone was recorded once. V and J are TRBV9 and TRBJ1-6, with D possibly TRBD1 on 5 matching bases. This CDR3 spans 12 amino acids. The V end lost 0 bases, the J end lost 13 bases, and 8 bases lay between the germline ends. Looked up from germline, CDR1 is SGDLS and CDR2 is YYNGEE. The CDR3 DNA follows: TGTGCCAGCAGCGTAGAGGGGTCGCCCCTCCACTTT. It specifies CASSVEGSPLHF.

The chain couples TRBV6-1 to TRBJ2-7; D is unclear. The V end was cut by 6 bases, the J end by 0 bases, with 15 bases between. The CDR3 length is 15 residues. In germline, CDR1 is MNHNS, CDR2 SASEGT. In DNA, the CDR3 is TGTGCCAGCAGAGAACGGCAAGTTGCCTCCTACGAGCAGTACTTC. It yields the protein CASRERQVASYEQYF.

The chain has TRBV2 and TRBJ2-7; D could derive from TRBD1 or TRBD2 (5 bases each). The length of the CDR3 is 14 residues. V was trimmed by 2 bases and J by 3 bases, leaving 11 bases between them. The germline gives CDR1 SNHLY, CDR2 FYNNEI. CDR3 protein: CASSETGAYYEQYF. The CDR3 DNA reads as TGTGCCAGCAGTGAAACCGGGGCCTACTACGAGCAGTACTTC.

The rearrangement uses TRBV28 and TRBJ1-2; 9 bases map to TRBD1. The germline gives CDR1 MDHEN, CDR2 SYDVKM. V lost 9 bases and J lost 1; bases outside the gene matches: 9. This CDR3 region has 15 residues. CDR3 DNA: TGTGCCAGTCGGGGGACAGGGTTATATAACTATGGCTACACCTTC. The encoded protein is CASRGTGLYNYGYTF.

The DNA of the CDR3 is TGTGCCAGCAGCGAAAGCGCGCTTAGCACAGATACGCAGTATTTT. This sequence encodes CASSESALSTDTQYF. The chain recombines TRBV9 with TRBJ2-3; D remains unclear. The CDR3 contains 15 residues. Germline lookup yields CDR1 SGDLS and CDR2 YYNGEE. Trimming shortened V by 3 bases and J by 0 bases, and 11 bases separated the two germline ends. Using reference TRBV9 and TRBJ2-3 for the parts outside the CDR3, the full variable domain is DSGVTQTPKHLITATGQRVTLRCSPRSGDLSVYWYQQSLDQGLQFLIQYYNGEERAKGNILERFSAQQFPDLHSELNLSSLELGDSALYFCASSESALSTDTQYFGPGTRLTVL.

This clone was seen a handful of times. The V and J genes are TRBV19 and TRBJ1-5; D unclear. The CDR3 covers 16 residues. The germline V and J ends were trimmed by 6 bases and 0 bases, with 15 bases remaining between them. The germline V gene has CDR1 LNHDA and CDR2 SQIVND (reference sequence). The chain's CDR3 is CASSPSGVDSNQPQHF. CDR3 in DNA: TGTGCCAGTAGCCCGTCCGGGGTAGATAGCAATCAGCCCCAGCATTTT.

The V gene is TRBV11-2, the J gene TRBJ2-5; D is perhaps TRBD1 or TRBD2 (5 bases each). V was cut by 0 bases and J by 7 bases, with 15 bases left in between. In germline, CDR1 is SGHAT, CDR2 FQNNGV. This CDR3 has 15 amino acids. CDR3 DNA sequence: TGTGCCAGCAGCTTAGAGGCAGGGAGTAGGGTGACCCAGTACTTC. This codes for CASSLEAGSRVTQYF.

CDR3 bases: TGTGCCAGCAGCCAAGTTGGAACTGCCTACGAGCAGTACTTC. As protein: CASSQVGTAYEQYF. This chain joins TRBV4-2 and TRBJ2-7; D unclear. CDR1 LGHNA and CDR2 YNFKEQ come from the germline V gene. Trimming took off 1 base at V and 2 bases at J, with 9 bases between the two ends. The CDR3 extends over 14 amino acids.

As regards this clone: Other DNA variants within this sample encode the same CDR3. This rearrangement joins TRBV7-2 to TRBJ2-5; TRBD2 matches 13 bases. The V gene's germline CDR1 is SGHTA and CDR2 FQGNSA. CDR3 size: 15 residues. The V segment lost 5 bases and the J segment 4 bases; nucleotides outside the gene matches: 4. The CDR3 sequence is CASSVGLAGAETQYF. In nucleotides, the CDR3 is TGTGCCAGCAGCGTCGGACTAGCGGGAGCAGAGACCCAGTACTTC.

The chain combines TRBV11-3 with TRBJ2-1; weak D call: TRBD1 (7 bases). CDR1 and CDR2 (germline): SGHNT, YENEEA. The CDR3 contains 14 residues. V was trimmed by 5 bases and J by 10 bases, leaving 18 bases between them. CDR3 coding DNA: TGTGCCAGCAGCGTAGGGGGCGGCGCGGGGGAGCAGTTCTTC. As protein: CASSVGGGAGEQFF.

The chain carries TRBV4-3 and TRBJ2-2, with D maybe TRBD2 (6 bases). Looked up from germline, CDR1 is LGHNA and CDR2 is YSLEER. Trimming stripped 4 bases from V and 6 bases from J, with 9 bases between. The CDR3 spans 13 residues. CDR3: CASSLRDSGELFF. The CDR3 DNA reads TGCGCCAGCAGCCTGCGGGACTCCGGGGAGCTGTTTTTT.

The genes are TRBV9 and TRBJ2-1; 11 bases fit TRBD2. The germline gives CDR1 SGDLS, CDR2 YYNGEE. This CDR3 is built from 15 residues. Unmatched junction bases numbered 7, after V lost 3 bases and J lost 8 bases. CDR3: CASSGSGRADDEQFF. CDR3 in DNA: TGTGCCAGCAGCGGTAGCGGGAGGGCCGATGATGAGCAGTTCTTC.

The V call is TRBV5-1, the J call TRBJ1-1; 7 nucleotides match TRBD1. This CDR3 comprises 11 residues. CDR1 is SGHRS, CDR2 YFSETQ, per germline. After removal of 7 bases from V and 10 bases from J, the junction contained 7 bases not matched to a gene. This CDR3 is CASRTGDRAFF. The CDR3 region has the DNA TGCGCCAGCCGAACAGGGGATCGAGCTTTCTTT.

The rearrangement links TRBV11-1 to TRBJ2-3; 10 bases are shared with TRBD1. J gave up 4 bases and V 5 bases, and 6 bases lay outside the gene matches. CDR3 size: 15 residues. The germline CDR1 and CDR2 sequences are SGHAT and FQDESV (reference sequence). CDR3 loop: CASSARQGAADTQYF. CDR3 bases: TGTGCCAGCAGCGCACGACAGGGGGCTGCAGATACGCAGTATTTT.

The rearrangement links TRBV28 to TRBJ1-2; D might be TRBD1 (5 bases). Germline V CDR1 and CDR2: MDHEN, SYDVKM. V was shortened by 1 base and J by 4 bases, with 10 bases between the two germline ends. This CDR3 comprises 14 residues. CDR3 sequence reads: CASSLFPGTYGYTF. CDR3 DNA sequence: TGTGCCAGCAGTTTATTTCCAGGGACCTATGGCTACACCTTC.

For this clone: A much more abundant neighbour one base away suggests this may be a read error. The sample has other DNA sequences that encode this CDR3 too. The chain joins TRBV27 to TRBJ2-2, with 7 bases identical to TRBD2. This CDR3 comprises 15 residues. CDR1 is MNHEY, CDR2 SMNVEV, per germline (reference sequence). The CDR3 reads CASSLHLADTGELFF. The CDR3 DNA sequence: TGTGCCAGCAGTTTACACCTAGCGGACACCGGGGAGCTGTTCTTT.

The rearrangement uses TRBV28 and TRBJ2-3, with 9 bases lining up with TRBD1. The germline gives CDR1 MDHEN, CDR2 SYDVKM. There are 14 residues in the CDR3. With V trimmed by 8 bases and J by 1 base, 4 bases remained unmatched. Here the CDR3 reads CASGQGTGTDTQYF. The CDR3 DNA is TGTGCCAGCGGACAGGGGACTGGCACAGATACGCAGTATTTT. The whole variable domain, filled in from reference TRBV28 and TRBJ2-3, reads DVKVTQSSRYLVKRTGEKVFLECVQDMDHENMFWYRQDPGLGLRLIYFSYDVKMKEKGDIPEGYSVSREKKERFSLILESASTNQTSMYLCASGQGTGTDTQYFGPGTRLTVL.

The chain employs TRBV27 and TRBJ2-3; D remains unclear. Trimming stripped 1 base from V and 2 bases from J, with 13 bases between. CDR3 length equals 16 residues. Germline CDR1 reads MNHEY; CDR2 reads SMNVEV (reference sequence). CDR3 nucleotides: TGTGCCAGCAGTTTATACGGAAATCCAATCACAGATACGCAGTATTTT. It specifies CASSLYGNPITDTQYF.

The V call is TRBV5-1, the J call TRBJ2-4; D unresolved. V lost 3 bases, J lost 6 bases, and 13 bases lay in between. There are 14 residues in the CDR3. Per the germline V gene, CDR1 is SGHRS and CDR2 is YFSETQ. DNA for the CDR3: TGCGCCAGCAGCTGGGGATCACAGTTAAACATTCAGTACTTC. Encoded protein: CASSWGSQLNIQYF.

The chain employs TRBV21-1 and TRBJ2-1; the D segment call TRBD2 is taken from the table without a DNA check. TRBV21-1 is a pseudogene locus. The length of the CDR3 is 17 residues. The CDR3 reads CASRASSSGRRHNEQFF. As DNA, the CDR3 is TGTGCCAGCAGGGCCTCCTCTAGCGGGAGAAGACACAATGAGCAGTTCTTC.